The rows below give T cell receptor beta chains drawn from one sample of a study of cytomegalovirus exposure and HLA in healthy donors. The assay was immunoSEQ multiplex PCR, and TCRdb's table has in-frame clones only and misses some. The table shows about 220,000 clones, with just over 75% occurring only once. The sequencing input was PBMCs. The receptor source for this set is a man between 18 and 29 years old in good health and CMV-seronegative. Each CDR3 is given with its conserved first and last residue. Each record gives: CDR3 protein, CDR3 DNA, V gene, J gene, clone size, D gene. A D gene is named only where the DNA matches it firmly. Size tells how often a clone was seen (once, few, many) or the class of an expanded clone, and some rows leave it out.

CAWSLSLTRGPGTNEKLFF	TGTGCCTGGAGCCTCTCCCTTACCAGGGGGCCCGGGACTAATGAAAAACTGTTTTTT	TRBV30	TRBJ1-4	.	TRBD1
CASSPQGFTEAFF	TGTGCCAGCAGCCCTCAGGGATTCACTGAAGCTTTCTTT	TRBV7-9	TRBJ1-1	.	.
CASSSRTSGVSTDTQYF	TGTGCCAGCAGCTCGAGGACTAGCGGGGTCAGCACAGATACGCAGTATTTT	TRBV7-9	TRBJ2-3	few	TRBD2
CASSFRAGGSKDTQYF	TGCGCCAGCAGCTTTAGAGCGGGAGGGTCTAAGGATACGCAGTATTTT	TRBV5-1	TRBJ2-3	.	TRBD2
CASSRDGTSGRAWEQYF	TGTGCCAGCAGCCGGGACGGAACTAGCGGGAGGGCCTGGGAGCAGTACTTC	TRBV9	TRBJ2-7	once	TRBD2
CASSLFAGMETQYF	TGTGCCAGCAGCTTGTTTGCAGGGATGGAGACTCAGTACTTC	TRBV11-2	TRBJ2-4	.	.
CASSEDGVTYNEQFF	TGTGCCAGCAGTGAAGATGGTGTCACTTACAATGAGCAGTTCTTC	TRBV2	TRBJ2-1	.	.
CASSFRQGREKLFF	TGTGCCAGTAGTTTTAGGCAGGGAAGGGAAAAACTGTTTTTT	TRBV19	TRBJ1-4	.	.
CASTEQGVSTGELFF	TGTGCCAGCACGGAACAGGGGGTCAGCACCGGGGAGCTGTTTTTT	TRBV6-6	TRBJ2-2	.	TRBD1
CAWGGLSEAFF	TGTGCCTGGGGAGGGCTTTCTGAAGCTTTCTTT	TRBV30	TRBJ1-1	few	.
CASTDTGVYSNQPQHF	TGTGCCAGTACAGACACGGGGGTTTATAGCAATCAGCCCCAGCATTTT	TRBV19	TRBJ1-5	.	.
CASSEVGLLRNQPQHF	TGTGCCAGCAGTGAAGTAGGACTTCTAAGGAATCAGCCCCAGCATTTT	TRBV2	TRBJ1-5	.	.
CASSSGLAGVYNEQFF	TGTGCCAGCAGTTCCGGACTAGCGGGAGTTTACAATGAGCAGTTCTTC	TRBV28	TRBJ2-1	.	TRBD2
CSGRDTRTYNEQFF	TGCAGCGGCCGGGACACTAGAACCTACAATGAGCAGTTCTTC	TRBV29-1	TRBJ2-1	.	.
CASKREGGTYEQYF	TGTGCCAGTAAGCGGGAGGGGGGGACCTACGAGCAGTACTTC	TRBV7-2	TRBJ2-7	.	TRBD2
CAISEGGRDTEAFF	TGTGCCATCAGTGAAGGGGGCAGGGACACTGAAGCTTTCTTT	TRBV10-3	TRBJ1-1	.	TRBD1
CASSDLAGGRSYNEQFF	TGCGCCAGCAGCGACCTAGCGGGAGGGCGGTCCTACAATGAGCAGTTCTTC	TRBV5-1	TRBJ2-1	once	TRBD2
CASSLASGTSGEQFF	TGCGCCAGCAGCTTGGCCAGCGGGACAAGTGGTGAGCAGTTCTTC	TRBV5-1	TRBJ2-1	.	.
CASSLAVNSYEQYF	TGCGCCAGCAGCTTGGCCGTCAACAGCTACGAGCAGTACTTC	TRBV5-1	TRBJ2-7	.	.